A single sample is the source of the 21 T cell receptor beta chains below, sequenced in a study of blood T cell repertoires in COVID-19. Data came from immunoSEQ multiplex PCR; TCRdb stores just in-frame clones and leaves some out. Of 140,000 to 150,000 clones in the sample, over 80% were seen once. The sample comprised PBMCs or T cells enriched from blood (not recorded which). These receptors were collected from a man in his sixties who had recovered from COVID-19.

The chain couples TRBV29-1 to TRBJ1-2; D gene uncertain. Germline V gene sequence: CDR1 SQVTM, CDR2 ANQGSEA. The length of the CDR3 is 15 residues. The V and J ends lost 0 bases and 1 base respectively, with 12 bases between them. The CDR3 region is CSVEDFRAFNYGYTF. The CDR3 DNA follows: TGCAGCGTTGAAGATTTCCGAGCCTTTAACTATGGCTACACCTTC.

The chain has TRBV12-3 or TRBV12-4 and TRBJ2-1; tentatively, D is TRBD1 (6 bases). V gave up 6 bases and J gave up 7 bases, with 13 bases separating them. This CDR3 has 13 amino acids. The CDR3 reads CASRTGRKNEQFF. The CDR3 DNA is TGTGCCAGCAGGACAGGTAGGAAGAATGAGCAGTTCTTC.

The table lists this clone with a few counts. The chain carries TRBV10-1 and TRBJ2-2; D is ambiguous. The germline CDR1 and CDR2 sequences are WNHNN and SYGVQD (reference sequence). Trimming cost V 10 bases and J 7 bases, with 10 bases left between them. The CDR3 totals 11 residues. In DNA form, the CDR3 reads TGCGCCATTTCGAGTGGCGGGGAGCTGTTTTTT. It is translated as CAISSGGELFF.

The chain employs TRBV2 and TRBJ1-6; D ambiguous. Per germline, CDR1 SNHLY and CDR2 FYNNEI. The CDR3 has 14 residues. V shed 4 bases and J shed 9 bases, with 13 bases lying between them. CDR3: CASSAELARSPLHF. In nucleotides, the CDR3 is TGTGCCAGCAGTGCTGAATTAGCGCGTTCACCCCTCCACTTT.

This chain uses TRBV24-1 with TRBJ1-5; perhaps TRBD1 as D (6 bases). The CDR3 has 16 amino acids. V lost 3 bases, J lost 1 base, and 12 bases lay in between. Germline V lookup: CDR1 KGHDR, CDR2 SFDVKD. The CDR3 nucleotides read TGTGCCACCAGTGATGCCTCCAGGGGAAGCAATCAGCCCCAGCATTTT. This codes for CATSDASRGSNQPQHF.

CDR3: CAIRGGGETQYF. CDR3 bases: TGTGCCATCCGGGGAGGAGGAGAGACCCAGTACTTC. The V gene is TRBV10-3, the J gene TRBJ2-5; perhaps TRBD2 as D (6 bases). The germline V gene has CDR1 ENHRY and CDR2 SYGVKD. The V end was cut by 8 bases, the J end by 4 bases, with 11 bases between. The CDR3 runs 12 residues.

The chain uses TRBV11-3 and TRBJ2-1; maybe TRBD2 (7 bases). V was pared by 1 base and J by 8 bases, with 18 bases between. Germline V gives CDR1 SGHNT, CDR2 YENEEA. The CDR3 loop spans 16 amino acids. DNA of the CDR3: TGTGCCAGCAGCTTAGGGGTATGGGGGGGCGGCTATGAGCAGTTCTTC. As protein: CASSLGVWGGGYEQFF.

In regard to this clone: The sample has other DNA sequences that encode this CDR3 too. The V and J genes are TRBV4-2 and TRBJ1-3; TRBD1 matches at 7 bases. V shed 0 bases, J shed 4 bases, and the junction held 3 bases outside the gene matches. From germline, CDR1 is LGHNA and CDR2 YNFKEQ. CDR3 size: 15 residues. CDR3 amino acids: CASSQDGTEGNTIYF. The DNA for the CDR3 is TGTGCCAGCAGCCAAGATGGGACAGAAGGAAACACCATATATTTT.

The rearrangement links TRBV19 to TRBJ1-1; 11 nucleotides align to TRBD1. This CDR3 contains 15 residues. The germline CDR1 and CDR2 sequences are LNHDA and SQIVND (reference sequence). The V and J ends lost 7 bases and 2 bases, in that order; junction bases with no gene match: 6. The CDR3 reads CASIPGTGGNTEAFF. CDR3 coding DNA: TGTGCCAGTATCCCGGGGACAGGGGGAAACACTGAAGCTTTCTTT. The complete variable domain, with remaining parts taken from reference TRBV19 and TRBJ1-1, reads DGGITQSPKYLFRKEGQNVTLSCEQNLNHDAMYWYRQDPGQGLRLIYYSQIVNDFQKGDIAEGYSVSREKKESFPLTVTSAQKNPTAFYLCASIPGTGGNTEAFFGQGTRLTVV.

This clone was seen only a few times. The CDR3 bases are TGTGCAGCGCCTAGGGAGGAGGCTTTCTTT. It specifies CAAPREEAFF. The gene calls are TRBV28 and TRBJ1-1; no clear D gene. CDR1 is MDHEN and CDR2 is SYDVKM in the germline V gene. CDR3 size: 10 residues.

The chain's CDR3 is CASSLDRGTEAFF. The CDR3 DNA follows: TGTGCCAGCAGTCTAGACAGGGGCACTGAAGCTTTCTTT. J is TRBJ1-1 and V is TRBV6-5; 8 bases are shared with TRBD1. CDR3 size: 13 residues. The V gene's germline CDR1 is MNHEY and CDR2 SVGAGI. Trimming at V came to 5 bases and at J to 4 bases, leaving 3 bases not matched to a gene.

This clone was counted once. This chain links TRBV29-1 with TRBJ1-5; possibly TRBD1 for D (6 bases). The germline CDR1 and CDR2 sequences are SQVTM and ANQGSEA. The V and J ends lost 3 bases and 5 bases respectively, with 11 bases between them. The CDR3 spans 13 residues. CDR3: CSVDAGADQPQHF. Here the CDR3 DNA reads TGCAGCGTTGATGCAGGGGCTGATCAGCCCCAGCATTTT.

The V gene is TRBV23-1, the J gene TRBJ2-4, with 8 bases matching TRBD1. TRBV23-1 is recorded as an ORF, its role being uncertain. Germline trimming cut 4 bases from V and 0 bases from J; bases unmatched to any gene: 11. This CDR3 is 18 amino acids long. This CDR3 is CASSPRTGPDLAKNIQYF. The DNA of the CDR3 is TGCGCCAGCAGTCCCAGGACAGGGCCTGATCTAGCCAAAAACATTCAGTACTTC.

The chain combines TRBV5-8 with TRBJ2-5; TRBD2 is a possible D gene (6 bases). The CDR3 has 16 amino acids. Per germline, CDR1 SGHTS and CDR2 YDEGEE. V lost 3 bases and J 5 bases, leaving 20 bases between the germline ends. As DNA, the CDR3 is TGTGCCAGCAGCTCTCCTTCTCCGACTAGATTCGAGACCCAGTACTTC. Amino acids: CASSSPSPTRFETQYF.

This rearrangement joins TRBV11-2 to TRBJ1-6; D ambiguous. V was trimmed by 0 bases and J by 0 bases, leaving 6 bases between them. Germline CDR1 is SGHAT and CDR2 is FQNNGV. The CDR3 runs to 16 residues. CDR3 in amino acids: CASSLDPGSYNSPLHF. The CDR3 region has the DNA TGTGCCAGCAGCTTAGATCCGGGCTCCTATAATTCACCCCTCCACTTT. Drawing the rest from reference TRBV11-2 and TRBJ1-6, the complete variable domain is EAGVAQSPRYKIIEKRQSVAFWCNPISGHATLYWYQQILGQGPKLLIQFQNNGVVDDSQLPKDRFSAERLKGVDSTLKIQPAKLEDSAVYLCASSLDPGSYNSPLHFGNGTRLTVT.

J is TRBJ2-3 and V is TRBV5-1, with D possibly being TRBD1 (5 bases). V was shortened by 4 bases and J by 5 bases, with 20 bases between the two germline ends. Germline V gives CDR1 SGHRS, CDR2 YFSETQ. CDR3 length: 16 residues. The CDR3 is CASSLRGSHVKDTQYF. The CDR3 coding sequence is TGCGCCAGCAGCCTAAGGGGCTCTCACGTGAAAGATACGCAGTATTTT.

This clone was seen a handful of times. The V and J genes are TRBV3-1 (or the pseudogene TRBV3-2) and TRBJ1-2; 9 nucleotides match TRBD1. Germline lookup yields CDR1 LGHDT and CDR2 YNNKEL (reference sequence). This CDR3 is built from 15 residues. J was trimmed by 7 bases and V by 3 bases; bases with no gene match: 9. CDR3 in DNA: TGTGCCAGCAGCCATCTAGGGACAGGGACGGTTGGCTACACCTTC. As protein: CASSHLGTGTVGYTF.

The J gene is TRBJ2-2, the V gene TRBV19; D perhaps matches TRBD2 (5 bases). CDR1 is LNHDA, CDR2 SQIVND, per germline (reference sequence). The CDR3 loop spans 14 amino acids. Trimming took off 7 bases at V and 5 bases at J, with 14 bases between the two ends. DNA of the CDR3: TGTGCCAGTAAGAGAGGGCCGAGTACCGGGGAGCTGTTTTTT. This gives the protein CASKRGPSTGELFF.

J is TRBJ1-5 and V is TRBV14; no reliable D call. Germline V gives CDR1 SGHDN, CDR2 FVKESK. This CDR3 is 15 amino acids long. V was pared by 4 bases and J by 3 bases, with 13 bases between. As DNA, the CDR3 is TGTGCCAGCAGCCTCGGAGGCACACACAATCAGCCCCAGCATTTT. Its protein product is CASSLGGTHNQPQHF.

This rearrangement joins TRBV5-8 to TRBJ1-5, with D uncertain. This CDR3 has 13 residues. Germline loops: CDR1 SGHTS, CDR2 YDEGEE. Trimming pared 1 base from V and 9 bases from J, leaving 11 bases between. The CDR3 reads CASSLRSKSPQHF. The CDR3 DNA is TGTGCCAGCAGCTTGAGGAGTAAGTCGCCCCAGCATTTT.

The genes are TRBV6-5 and TRBJ1-2, with D unresolved. CDR1 and CDR2 from the germline V gene are MNHEY and SVGAGI. The CDR3 runs 12 residues. V was trimmed by 8 bases and J by 0 bases, leaving 7 bases between them. The CDR3 DNA follows: TGTGCCAGCGAGTTAGCTAACTATGGCTACACCTTC. Protein sequence: CASELANYGYTF.